The T cell receptor beta chain under discussion was sequenced for a study of blood T cell repertoires in COVID-19 (dated by TCRdb to 2020 to 2022). The study in broad terms: Samples covering the acute and convalescent phases of COVID-19 were provided by collaborators in the United States, Italy and Spain. The material from the prospective study consisted of cDNA or gDNA derived from T cells, B-cell-depleted T cells, or PBMCs. The dataset comprised deeply sampled blood TCRbeta repertoires from subjects exposed to, actively infected with, or recovered from COVID-19. The repertoires were made available in a free public database intended to serve as a resource for research on the immune response to SARS-CoV-2. Samples were obtained from the ongoing ImmuneRACE study (first 160 participants) and from about 1,300 subjects provided by 6 global collaborators. Nearly every sample came with metadata listing a de-identified subject ID, COVID-19 status, age in years and sex. Where HLA class I and class II types were available, the types were taken from metadata supplied by the sample provider, not from assay-based typing.

V and J lose 6 bases and 4 bases, and a span of 12 bases separates them. From the germline V gene, CDR1 is MGHRA and CDR2 is YSYEKL. The CDR3 starts with the cysteine, ends with the phenylalanine, and has 14 residues. Solely the CDR3 DNA is kept, with 42 bases framed from the first base. Notes on this clone: Its antigen has not been determined. No much larger clone is present one base from it, and per-base qualities are unavailable.

At one collaborating source in Seattle, patients were enrolled during active infection and were followed longitudinally through the course of disease. Collaborating institutions collected whole blood in K2EDTA tubes following their own protocols. For TCRbeta analysis, collaborator samples were shipped as frozen whole blood, as isolated PBMCs, or as DNA extracted from either sample type. Overall study results and their limits: The amount of clinical and demographic metadata varied by source and participant and was provided uncurated.

The immunoSEQ Assay, a bias-controlled multiplex PCR, was used to amplify TCRbeta CDR3 regions from genomic DNA. The authors processed their data as follows. Within the assay, amplification of reference gene primers was used to estimate how many nucleated cells each sample contained. To quantify the absolute abundance of each unique TCRbeta CDR3 rearrangement, sequence reads were collapsed and filtered. For each sample, productive Simpson clonality was calculated as the square root of Simpson's diversity index across productive rearrangements. Here the immuneACCESS table is served through TCRdb, limited to in-frame sequences with V and J called. Missing clones are a known gap in these copies; in checked studies unresolved V genes cover under half, and the rest lacks a known reason. V, J and clone size are those of that table, while D and trimming were read from the DNA. The table for this sample lists 150,000 to 200,000 clones; approximately 87% of them were counted only once. The ten largest clones take up over 9.5% of the sample.

Material for sequencing was peripheral blood. The receptor chain draws on TRBV4-1 and TRBJ1-4; there is no confident call for the D gene. The TCR comes from a woman aged 60-75 years with COVID-19, enrolled during active disease. The bases are TGCGCCAGCAGAAACCTGGAGAATAATGAAAAACTGTTTTTT. Its product reads: CASRNLENNEKLFF.